Reported below is one T cell receptor (beta chain). The antigen this receptor binds is unknown. Qualities for individual bases were not recorded, and no much larger clone is one base off. RNA was extracted using the RNeasy kit, and roughly 0.5 to 1 microgram was reverse transcribed with random hexamers. TCR beta CDR3 regions were amplified with the immunoSEQ multiplex PCR assay covering 54 Vbeta and 13 Jbeta segments. Bias from PCR amplification was corrected by using a synthetic template baseline for primer optimization and for computational correction. As for how the authors treated the data: Reads were annotated to V, D and J genes per IMGT and analyzed with immunoSEQ Analyzer, keeping only productive sequences. Clonality was computed as one minus Shannon entropy normalized by log2 of the number of productive unique sequences. Public and private clones were assessed among the 100 most prevalent clones of each patient and control. Clones were defined as Susac-specific when absent from the healthy and MS cohorts, from roughly 1,100 published viral clones and from other ImmuneACCESS disease sequences. In-frame beta chains were kept once TCRdb had trimmed the public reads at Q25 with fastp and called clones with MiXCR. All rows with the same CDR3 protein become a single entry with the most common DNA and genes. These V and J calls are TCRdb output, not the study's own analysis. The sample profile shows roughly 190,000 distinct CDR3 sequences; roughly 95% of them were found once. In total, the top ten clones hold 0.098% of the sample.

Peripheral blood CD8+ and CD4+ T cells from healthy donors, Susac syndrome patients and multiple sclerosis patients were profiled by high-throughput TCR beta sequencing. The Susac syndrome patients fulfilled recently defined diagnostic criteria for definite or probable disease. CD8+ TEMRA cells were enriched by FACS, while bulk CD8+ and CD4+ T cells were purified by magnetic negative isolation. Blood was drawn into EDTA tubes, processed within 24 hours, and PBMCs were isolated by density gradient centrifugation. PBMCs destined for TCR sequencing were cryopreserved in liquid nitrogen and later thawed in a 37 °C water bath. Purity of sorted or isolated CD4+, CD8+ and CD8+ TEMRA cells was at least 90%. The data stem from a study of CD8 T cells in Susac syndrome (dated by TCRdb to 2018 to 2020). Notes on the research overall: Of the Susac syndrome patients who were sequenced, about 6 had clinically active disease and 8 or 9 were in clinical remission. At the time of blood withdrawal, Susac syndrome patients were either therapy-naive, taking corticosteroids (with some also receiving IVIg), or on IVIg alone. The study used repertoire sequencing to test whether antigen drove CD8+ T cell activation and differentiation in Susac syndrome. Overall results and qualifications from the work: The number of individuals in the TCR sequencing and HLA analysis was recognized as being relatively small. No clonal expansion was detected in the CD4+ T cell repertoire of Susac syndrome patients.

Sequenced: CD4+ T cells from PBMCs. The receptor comes from a human donor with Susac syndrome.

The CDR3 protein: CASSQRGPYNEQFF. DNA sequence: TGTGCCAGCAGCCAACGGGGCCCTTACAATGAGCAGTTCTTC. The sequence links TRBV14 to TRBJ2-1; the D call is possibly TRBD1 or TRBD2, each sharing 5 bases. V sheds 2 bases and J sheds 4 bases, leaving 9 bases between their ends. CDR3 length: 14 amino acids, cysteine to phenylalanine. This entry keeps only the CDR3 DNA: 42 bases, framed from base 1. Sequences SGHDN (CDR1) and FVKESK (CDR2) are obtained from the germline V gene.